Here is one T cell receptor (beta chain) with its context. Profiled with immunoSEQ multiplex PCR; TCRdb holds only in-frame clones, not every one. Here the sample spans about 100,000 clones, roughly 84% being singletons. These data originate in a study of blood T cell repertoires in COVID-19. Study context: There were acute and convalescent COVID-19 samples, and they came from the United States, Italy and Spain. PBMCs, B-cell-depleted T cells, or T cells were the source of the cDNA or gDNA that made up the material.

The receptor's source is a man younger than 45 in a cohort sampled during active COVID-19. Sequencing was carried out using peripheral blood.

In nucleotides, the CDR3 is TGTGCCAGCAGCTTAACAGGGACAGATACGCAGTATTTT. Encoded protein: CASSLTGTDTQYF. The V gene is TRBV5-4, the J gene TRBJ2-3, with a tentative D call TRBD1 (6 bases). Trimming left V 2 bases short and J 3 bases short, with 7 bases between. Germline-derived CDR1 and CDR2 are SGHNT and YYREEE (reference sequence). CDR3 length: 13 amino acids.